This T cell receptor (beta chain) stems from a study of Tregs in tolerant kidney transplant recipients (dated 2019 in TCRdb). A note on the overall study: The transplants used related donors with nonmyeloablative bone marrow transplantation, and mixed chimerism in the human trials was transient. Before combined kidney and bone marrow transplantation, this study identified donor-specific regulatory T cells using TCRbeta sequencing and then followed those same cells after transplant.

Germline trimming amounts to 2 bases on V and 1 base on J, with 2 as the count of junction bases outside the gene matches. Based on the germline V gene, the CDR1 and CDR2 sequences are SNHLY and FYNNEI. The CDR3 goes from the cysteine to the phenylalanine over 16 residues. Of all the DNA, just the CDR3 is kept, 48 bases in frame from base 1. Broader findings and caveats from the paper: Biological reproducibility was not examined directly, but technical replication error appeared to be minimal. Expanding Tregs with activated donor B cells appeared to identify the most biologically relevant and donor-specific TCRbeta repertoire. Donor-specific Treg expansion was found to exceed global Treg expansion in tolerant patients, suggesting antigen-driven rather than nonspecific expansion. Because the study included only a small number of patients, the results must be confirmed in larger populations and under other immunosuppression protocols. Because the PCR primers were changed over time for some patients, nucleotide-level comparison could not be performed across the samples from those patients.

What this sample's time point label stands for: blood sample drawn before combined kidney and bone marrow transplant. Thawed PBMCs were FACS-sorted into unstimulated Tregs (CD4+CD25+CD127-), CD4+ non-Tregs (CD4+CD25-), CD4 cells and CD8 cells. The patients were 4 recipients of combined kidney and bone marrow transplants from the ITN036ST trial, and samples were available only from these trial subjects. Healthy control blood was separated into PBMCs by Ficoll density gradient and cryopreserved, and patient PBMCs were collected both before and after transplant. Points on this clone: Its antigen is currently not known. Base quality data are lacking; no much larger clone is found one base away.

For TCRbeta CDR3 sequencing, genomic DNA was extracted from sorted cells using the QIAGEN DNeasy Blood and Tissue Kit. Through immunoSEQ, high-throughput TCRbeta CDR3 sequencing was done commercially, including PCR amplification with internal controls and bias correction. The authors' pipeline ran thus. Unique productive TCRbeta sequences were defined by CDR3 nucleotide sequence when primers matched and otherwise by CDR3 amino acid sequence together with Vbeta and Jbeta genes. Sorting error was corrected by removing sequences shared between sorted populations at a frequency ratio of 2:1 or less, and the remaining shared sequences were assigned to the higher population. Sequences were defined as donor-reactive when expanded at least 5-fold in CFSE-low cells versus unstimulated cells and present at a frequency of at least 0.01% in CFSE-low cells. Jensen-Shannon divergence, calculated on the top 100 TCRbeta sequences ranked by frequency, was used to quantify repertoire divergence. When a sample had multiple sequencing runs, each run was corrected for sorting error separately and the runs were then pooled. Sourced from immuneACCESS, this table was stored by TCRdb with only in-frame sequences that have V and J called. A share of the clones is absent; for the studies checked, an unresolved V gene accounts for under half, and the remainder has no known explanation. V, J and clone size reflect that table, while D and trimming were determined from the DNA. For this sample the table gives about 110,000 clones, of which around 89% were detected only once. Nearly 0.35% of the sample rests with the top ten.

This clonotype was obtained from a human donor who received a combined kidney and bone marrow transplant. This sequence uses TRBV2 and TRBJ2-7; TRBD2 aligns with 13 central bases. Sequenced material: CD4+ T cells from blood, taken before the transplant. The CDR3 protein: CASSEWTSGGSYEQYF. At the DNA level, the sequence is TGTGCCAGCAGTGAATGGACTAGCGGGGGTTCCTACGAGCAGTACTTC.